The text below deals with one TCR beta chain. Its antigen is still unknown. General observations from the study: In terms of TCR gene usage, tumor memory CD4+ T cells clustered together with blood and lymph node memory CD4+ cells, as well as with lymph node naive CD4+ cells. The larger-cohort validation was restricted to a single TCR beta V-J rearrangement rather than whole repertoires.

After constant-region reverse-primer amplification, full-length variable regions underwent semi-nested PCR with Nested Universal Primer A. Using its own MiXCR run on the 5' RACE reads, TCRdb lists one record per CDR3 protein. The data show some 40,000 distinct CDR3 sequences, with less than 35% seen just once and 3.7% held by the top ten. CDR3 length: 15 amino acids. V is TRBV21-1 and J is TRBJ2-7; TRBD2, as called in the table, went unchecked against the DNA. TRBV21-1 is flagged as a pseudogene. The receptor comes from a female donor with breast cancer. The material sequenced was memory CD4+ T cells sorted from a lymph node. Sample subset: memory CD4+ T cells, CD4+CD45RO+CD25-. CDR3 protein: CASSKEAASNYEQYF. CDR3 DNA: TGTGCCAGCAGCAAAGAGGCCGCTTCCAATTACGAGCAGTACTTC.